This TCR beta chain was captured in a study of blood T cell repertoires in COVID-19. Study at large: T cells, B-cell-depleted T cells, or PBMCs supplied cDNA or gDNA.

Produced via immunoSEQ multiplex PCR; TCRdb's table is partial and in-frame only. Of 150,000 to 200,000 clones listed, around 79% were seen once; the top ten hold 15% to 20%. The CDR3 extends over 12 amino acids. Germline V gene lookup returns CDR1 LGHDT and CDR2 YNNKEL (reference sequence). Trimming shortened V by 1 base and J by 9 bases, and 10 bases separated the two germline ends. Specimen: peripheral blood. This receptor was taken from a man in his 60s with active or convalescent COVID-19. The rearrangement joins TRBV3-1 (or the pseudogene TRBV3-2) to TRBJ2-7; TRBD1 is a possible D gene (6 bases). CDR3 loop: CASSQATGSQYF. DNA of the CDR3: TGTGCCAGCAGCCAAGCCACAGGGTCGCAGTACTTC.